The present T cell receptor (beta chain) was sequenced within a study of CXCR3-negative and CXCR3-positive naive CD8 T cells. Study context: The dataset comprises approximately 140 million TRB reads in total, with about 1.5 +/- 0.3 million reads per library. The study, taken as a whole, reports: Similar levels of surface CD5 were seen between naive subsets; TCR strength was inferred from TRB CDR3 properties. Comparison of naive cells showed more hydrophobic TRB CDR3s in CXCR3-positive than in CXCR3-negative naive cells. After cryopreservation, CXCR3 expression dropped partially; most assays used fresh PBMCs.

As for this clonotype: Its antigen remains unidentified.

Each CD8+ T cell subset was flow-sorted in triplicate. Every sort contained 250,000 to 300,000 cells. The CDR3 has 13 amino acids. From germline, CDR1 is MNHEY and CDR2 SVGAGI. 5' RACE that incorporated UMI labels was used to prepare the TRB cDNA libraries. TCRdb reprocessed the 5' RACE reads; each CDR3 protein has one entry and no DNA is given. This sample's table reports about 89,000 distinct CDR3 sequences. The sample consisted of naive CXCR3+ CD8+ T cells from blood. Subset here: CD45RO-CCR7+CD27+CD95- naive CD8+ T cells expressing CXCR3 (TNR3+). This TCR derives from a human donor in good health. Some clones in this sample may be carry-over from other donors' samples. The chain has TRBV6-5 and TRBJ2-7. CDR3 region: CASRNRGSYEQYF.